This TCR beta chain comes out of a study of blood T cell repertoires in COVID-19. Overall study context: T cells, B-cell-depleted T cells, or PBMCs provided the cDNA or gDNA that served as material.

Data came from immunoSEQ multiplex PCR; TCRdb stores just in-frame clones and leaves some out. The repertoire consists of some 80,000 clones, with approximately 90% occurring once and the leading ten covering around 20%. The ends lost 2 bases at V and 3 bases at J; junction bases unmatched: 9. The CDR3 consists of 17 residues. Per germline, CDR1 SNHLY and CDR2 FYNNEI. The sample consisted of peripheral blood. The rearrangement uses TRBV2 and TRBJ2-3, with TRBD1 matching 9 bases. The source is a human donor in a cohort sampled during active COVID-19. The DNA for the CDR3 is TGTGCCAGCAGTGAAACCGGACAGGGGAGGGGAACAGATACGCAGTATTTT. Amino acid sequence: CASSETGQGRGTDTQYF.